What follows are 8 T cell receptor beta chains derived from one specimen sequenced in a study of T cell responses to AZD1222 COVID-19 vaccine listed by TCRdb under 2021. The time point label of this sample denotes: about 28 days (+/-7) after the second vaccine dose. Receptor amplification or capture employed the immunoSEQ multiplex PCR assay. Imported from immuneACCESS, the table was reduced by TCRdb to in-frame sequences with V and J called. These copies leave out some clones; in studies compared against another copy, an unresolved V gene accounts for under half, and the cause of the remainder is not known. Across this sample there are more than 85,000 clones, with around nine tenths seen only once. The ten biggest clones cover approximately 15% of the sample. The source material was peripheral blood, sampled 28 days after the second AZD1222 dose. These receptors were taken from an adult who received the AZD1222 COVID-19 vaccine.

This clone is a singleton in its sample. J is TRBJ1-2 and V is TRBV7-9; D not resolved. The V gene lost 4 bases and the J gene lost 8 bases, with 23 bases spanning the gap. The CDR3 has 16 amino acids. CDR1 and CDR2 from the germline V gene are SEHNR and FQNEAQ (reference sequence). CDR3 sequence: CASSSEGREHRMGYTF. In DNA form, the CDR3 reads TGTGCCAGCAGCTCTGAGGGAAGGGAACATCGGATGGGCTACACCTTC.

This chain uses TRBV6-5 with TRBJ1-1, with D uncertain. Trimming removed 6 bases at V and 4 bases at J, with 18 bases between. Per germline, CDR1 MNHEY and CDR2 SVGAGI. This CDR3 comprises 15 residues. CDR3 loop: CASSRNTVKVTEAFF. The CDR3, as DNA: TGTGCCAGCAGCCGCAATACGGTAAAGGTCACTGAAGCTTTCTTT.

V usage is TRBV12-2 and J usage is TRBJ2-1; TRBD2 was called by the table and not checked on the DNA. TRBV12-2 is an annotated pseudogene. The CDR3 length is 17 residues. The CDR3 DNA follows: TGTGCAAGTCGCTATCACCTCGGGGCGGGAGTACCTTATGAGCAGTTCTTC. As protein: CASRYHLGAGVPYEQFF.

The chain recombines TRBV6-5 with TRBJ1-6, with 8 bases matching TRBD1. CDR1 and CDR2 (germline): MNHEY, SVGAGI. The CDR3 runs to 14 residues. Unmatched junction bases numbered 3, after V lost 2 bases and J lost 9 bases. In nucleotides, the CDR3 is TGTGCCAGCAGTTACCAGGGGGCGGGTTCACCCCTCCACTTT. Translated, it gives CASSYQGAGSPLHF.

The V gene is TRBV29-1, the J gene TRBJ2-1; D might be TRBD1 (5 bases). CDR3 length: 12 residues. The germline V gene encodes CDR1 SQVTM and CDR2 ANQGSEA. V was shortened by 7 bases and J by 2 bases, with 9 bases between the two germline ends. The CDR3 loop reads CSGLTAYNEQFF. CDR3 nucleotide sequence: TGCAGCGGCCTGACAGCCTACAATGAGCAGTTCTTC.

This clone was observed many times. One end of the junction fails to match germline, which may point to a read error. This chain uses TRBV19 with TRBJ2-7, with D perhaps matching TRBD2 (5 bases). CDR1 LNHDA and CDR2 SQIVND come from the germline V gene (reference sequence). CDR3 length: 10 residues. CDR3 nucleotides: TGTGCCAGTAGTATAGTGTTGGGGAGATTC. Amino acids: CASSIVLGRF.

This chain joins TRBV18 and TRBJ1-4; D not resolved. CDR1 is KGHSH, CDR2 LQKENI, per germline. The CDR3 sequence is 15 residues long. The ends were cut back, 3 bases at V and 5 bases at J, with 13 bases in the middle. CDR3 loop: CASSPSQVGNEKLFF. As DNA, the CDR3 is TGTGCCAGCTCACCTTCGCAGGTCGGGAATGAAAAACTGTTTTTT.

The chain couples TRBV18 to TRBJ1-3; weak D call: TRBD1 (5 bases). The ends were cut back, 0 bases at V and 3 bases at J, with 9 bases in the middle. The CDR3 has 15 amino acids. Looked up from germline, CDR1 is KGHSH and CDR2 is LQKENI. CDR3 nucleotide sequence: TGTGCCAGCTCACCACCGGGGGGTTATGGAAACACCATATATTTT. Encoded protein: CASSPPGGYGNTIYF.